These T cell receptor beta chains were read from a single sample in a study of vaccination and CD4 T cells after COVID-19. TCRdb ran MiXCR on the PCR reads and lists one entry per CDR3 protein. The table lists more than 20,000 distinct CDR3 sequences, roughly 41% of them singletons. Their recognized antigens are unknown. The sample in question was CD4+ T cells from blood, cultured in vitro, obtained about 7 months after SARS-CoV-2 vaccination. The receptors shown here come from a human donor who had recovered from COVID-19. Both conserved end residues are part of each CDR3. The order of the fields is V gene, J gene, D gene, clone size, CDR3 DNA, CDR3 protein. A D gene is named only where the DNA matches it firmly. Rows may omit the clone size; those that give it use once, few, many or a size class.

TRBV7-9	TRBJ1-2	TRBD1	-	TGTGCCAGCAGCAGAGGACAGGGGAGCTATGGCTACACCTTC	CASSRGQGSYGYTF
TRBV7-2	TRBJ2-1	-	-	TGTGCCAGCAGCCTCGGGGAGTCTAGGAATGAGCAGTTCTTC	CASSLGESRNEQFF
TRBV11-1	TRBJ2-1	-	-	TGTGCCAGCAGCCACGTTCCCGTGGGGCCGGGAGCCGACAATGAGCAGTTCTTC	CASSHVPVGPGADNEQFF
TRBV20-1	TRBJ2-7	TRBD2	-	TGCAGTGCTAGTGTCCCGACTAGCGTGGGGGAGCAGTACTTC	CSASVPTSVGEQYF
TRBV12-3/TRBV12-4	TRBJ2-5	-	-	TGTGCCAGCAGTTTCGGTTCTAGCAGAGAGACCCAGTACTTC	CASSFGSSRETQYF
TRBV6-1	TRBJ2-7	-	few	TGTGCCAGCAGGGCAGGGGTGGGGGCTTACGAGCAGTACTTC	CASRAGVGAYEQYF
TRBV6-1	TRBJ1-5	-	few	TGTGCCAGCAGCACCCATAGCAATCAGCCCCAGCATTTT	CASSTHSNQPQHF
TRBV5-4	TRBJ2-3	-	few	TGTGCCAGCACTAGCGCTAGCACAGATACGCAGTATTTT	CASTSASTDTQYF
TRBV19	TRBJ2-7	-	few	TGTGCCAGTAGTATGCATGGAGAGGGAACCTACGAGCAGTACTTC	CASSMHGEGTYEQYF
TRBV2	TRBJ2-3	-	few	TGTGCCAGCAGTGTCTCAGATACGCAGTATTTT	CASSVSDTQYF
TRBV6-1	TRBJ1-1	-	-	TGTGCCAGCAGTGAATTAGGTTTTCAAGGGAGGGAAGCTTTCTTT	CASSELGFQGREAFF
TRBV15	TRBJ1-2	-	-	TGTGCCACCAGAAGAGTAGCTAACTATGGCTACACCTTC	CATRRVANYGYTF
TRBV28	TRBJ2-3	-	-	TGTGCCAGCACCCAAGGGTCAGATACGCAGTATTTT	CASTQGSDTQYF
TRBV27	TRBJ1-5	TRBD1	-	TGTGCCAGCAGCCTCAGGGGGAGCAATCAGCCCCAGCATTTT	CASSLRGSNQPQHF
TRBV6-1	TRBJ2-1	TRBD2	few	TGTGCCAGCAGGGTAGCGGGAGGGGTGAATGAGCAGTTCTTC	CASRVAGGVNEQFF
TRBV28	TRBJ2-7	-	few	TGTGCCAGCAGTTCGGAGGCGTCTGGTCGGGATTACGAGCAGTACTTC	CASSSEASGRDYEQYF
TRBV28	TRBJ2-7	-	few	TGTGCCAGCAGTTTCCTCGACAGAGACGAGCAGTACTTC	CASSFLDRDEQYF
TRBV20-1	TRBJ2-5	-	-	TGCAGTGCTAGTGGGGACTGGGGGCAAGAGACCCAGTACTTC	CSASGDWGQETQYF
TRBV20-1	TRBJ1-2	TRBD1	-	TGCAGTGCTAGGAGAGACAGGGGAGTAGGGGGCTACACCTTC	CSARRDRGVGGYTF
TRBV7-6	TRBJ2-7	-	few	TGTGCCAGCAGCTTATCGGGTATCGGCAGGGGAATCTACGAGCAGTACTTC	CASSLSGIGRGIYEQYF
TRBV28	TRBJ1-6	TRBD1	few	TGTGCCAGCAGTCCGACAGGGGGGCCCTCACCCCTCCACTTT	CASSPTGGPSPLHF
TRBV20-1	TRBJ2-5	TRBD2	-	TGCAGTGCTAGAGCTAGCGGGCCCCAAGAGACCCAGTACTTC	CSARASGPQETQYF
TRBV24-1	TRBJ2-3	TRBD2	few	TGTGCCACCAGTGACCCAGCTAGCGGGAGGGCCGTAGATACGCAGTATTTT	CATSDPASGRAVDTQYF
TRBV10-2	TRBJ2-3	TRBD2	-	TGCGCCAGCAGTGAGGCCGCTAGCGGGGTGGATACGCAGTATTTT	CASSEAASGVDTQYF
TRBV20-1	TRBJ2-7	TRBD2	-	TGCAGTGCTAGAGAAGCCCCCATGACTAGCGGGAGGGCATACGAGCAGTACTTC	CSAREAPMTSGRAYEQYF
TRBV6-1	TRBJ2-3	-	few	TGTGCCAGCAGTGAAGCGTACTACAACACAGATACGCAGTATTTT	CASSEAYYNTDTQYF
TRBV28	TRBJ2-1	TRBD2	-	TGTGCCAGCAGTTTGTTGGGAGGGCCGACCGAAGAGCAGTTCTTC	CASSLLGGPTEEQFF
TRBV15	TRBJ2-5	-	-	TGTGCCACCAGCAACGGACGAGAGTACCAAGAGACCCAGTACTTC	CATSNGREYQETQYF
TRBV20-1	TRBJ2-3	TRBD2	-	TGCAGTGCGCCACTAGCGGGACAAGGGGGACACACAGATACGCAGTATTTT	CSAPLAGQGGHTDTQYF
TRBV7-2	TRBJ2-7	-	-	TGTGCCAGCAGTTCTTCTAGTTATTTCGGCTACGAGCAGTACTTC	CASSSSSYFGYEQYF
TRBV10-3	TRBJ1-2	-	-	TGTGCCATCAGGTATAACACAGGGTTTGGCTACACCTTC	CAIRYNTGFGYTF
TRBV28	TRBJ2-1	TRBD2	-	TGTGCCAGCAGCCCTGCCGGGACTAGCGCTGTCGGCGAGTTCTTC	CASSPAGTSAVGEFF
TRBV6-9	TRBJ2-7	-	-	TGTGCCAGCATCCCGACCGGGACCCTTCAGGGCTTC	CASIPTGTLQGF
TRBV4-1	TRBJ1-2	-	-	TGCGCCAGCAGCCCGCAAGGAGTCGGCTATGGCTACACCTTC	CASSPQGVGYGYTF
TRBV7-3	TRBJ2-6	-	few	TGTGCCAGCAGCCTAGGGGGGGGCTCTGGGGCCAACGTCCTGACTTTC	CASSLGGGSGANVLTF
TRBV28	TRBJ2-6	-	-	TGTGCCAGCGTCACCCGGCGGTCTGGGGCCAACGTCCTGACTTTC	CASVTRRSGANVLTF
TRBV11-3	TRBJ2-1	-	-	TGTGCCAGCAGCTTAGCTGGGGGAGTCTCCTACAATGAGCAGTTCTTC	CASSLAGGVSYNEQFF